This note documents a single T cell receptor (beta chain) sequence. These data are taken from a study of blood T cell repertoires in COVID-19. Study context: Sites across the United States, Italy and Spain contributed samples from acute and convalescent COVID-19. PBMCs, B-cell-depleted T cells, or T cells were the source of the cDNA or gDNA that made up the material.

This CDR3 has 13 residues. V lost 4 bases to trimming and J lost 4 bases, with 11 bases between them. Germline V gene lookup returns CDR1 SGHKS and CDR2 YYEKEE (reference sequence). Sequenced by immunoSEQ multiplex PCR; TCRdb stores in-frame clones only, minus some. The sample shows 210,000 or so clones, more than 70% of them seen only once. Recruitment covered about two dozen US areas and drew participants whose ages spanned about 18 to 90 years. Participants' reported clinical history set cohort assignment. This clonotype was sampled from a young man with acute COVID-19. Sequenced sample: PBMCs or T cells enriched from blood (not recorded which). The chain couples TRBV5-5 to TRBJ1-1; D might be TRBD1 (6 bases). The DNA for the CDR3 is TGTGCCAGCAGCCAGGGGCCGAGCACTGAAGCTTTCTTT. Its protein product is CASSQGPSTEAFF.